The T cell receptor (beta chain) under discussion was sequenced for a study of blood T cell repertoires in COVID-19 (dated by TCRdb to between 2020 and 2021). A note on the overall study: Samples covering the acute and convalescent phases of COVID-19 were provided by collaborators in the United States, Italy and Spain. The material from the prospective study consisted of cDNA or gDNA derived from T cells, B-cell-depleted T cells, or PBMCs. Subjects who had been exposed to COVID-19, were actively infected with it, or had recovered from it provided the deeply sampled blood TCRbeta repertoires that made up the dataset. The repertoires were released in a freely available public database intended as a resource for research on the immune response to SARS-CoV-2. The samples were drawn from the first 160 participants of the ongoing ImmuneRACE study and from under 1,500 subjects provided by 6 global collaborators. A de-identified subject ID, COVID-19 status, age in years and sex were almost always included in the sample metadata. Where available, HLA class I and class II types were obtained from metadata supplied by the sample provider rather than from assay-based typing. Findings and caveats that apply to the study as a whole: How much clinical and demographic metadata was included differed by source and by participant, and the metadata was provided uncurated.

The collaborating institutions used their own protocols to collect whole blood in K2EDTA tubes. For TCRbeta analysis, collaborators shipped samples in one of three forms: frozen whole blood, isolated PBMCs, or DNA extracted from either of those sample types. A word on this clone: The specificity of this receptor is unknown. No base quality values were provided; no much bigger clone lies one nucleotide off. Other nucleotide sequences in the sample specify the same CDR3.

TCRbeta CDR3 regions were amplified from genomic DNA by means of the immunoSEQ Assay, a bias-controlled multiplex PCR. The published analysis was carried out like this. Nucleated cell counts per sample were estimated from amplification of reference gene primers within the assay. To quantify the absolute abundance of each unique TCRbeta CDR3 rearrangement, sequence reads were collapsed and filtered. For each sample, productive Simpson clonality was calculated as the square root of Simpson's diversity index across productive rearrangements. The source is immuneACCESS, and TCRdb retained only in-frame sequences with V and J called. Part of the clones is not carried over; for the studies checked, unresolved V genes explain less than half of this, and the remainder is unexplained. That table is the source of V, J and clone size, and D and trimming were worked out from the DNA. The sample records about 55,000 clones, about four fifths of which are singletons. Clones ranked in the top ten supply less than 2% of the sample.

The CDR3 starts with the cysteine, ends with the phenylalanine, and has 16 residues. Only the CDR3 DNA is retained, 48 bases long and in frame from the first base. CDR1 KGHDR and CDR2 SFDVKD were looked up in the germline V gene. Germline trimming: 4 bases from V, 1 base from J; junction bases outside gene matches: 6. Sequenced: peripheral blood. The sequence was collected from a woman aged 55-69 years with acute or convalescent COVID-19. The chain employs TRBV24-1 and TRBJ2-1, with 7 middle bases fitting TRBD1. The CDR3 here reads CATSDQTGASYNEQFF. The DNA sequence is given as TGTGCCACCAGTGACCAAACAGGGGCATCCTACAATGAGCAGTTCTTC.